The present entry profiles one TCR beta chain with its context. What it binds is unknown. Regarding time point: week 47, end of study. The investigators gave 300 ug of mutant IDH1 20-mer peptide in each vaccine dose, together with topical imiquimod. CDR1 and CDR2 from the germline V gene are SGHDT and YYEEEE. CDR3 length equals 14 residues. V gave up 5 bases and J gave up 2 bases, with 14 bases separating them. The data were produced by immunoSEQ multiplex PCR, yet TCRdb's version contains in-frame clones alone and is incomplete. The sample carries around 65,000 clones, around 83% recorded once. The sample comes from a study of a mutant IDH1 vaccine in newly diagnosed glioma.

The receptor was derived from a man aged 25-40 years with glioma. V and J are TRBV5-6 and TRBJ2-7; D call uncertain. This sample comprised PBMCs, obtained from a glioma patient whose treatment included an IDH1 peptide vaccine. The CDR3 sequence: CASSPLGSTYEQYF. In nucleotides, the CDR3 is TGTGCCAGCAGTCCTCTAGGGTCCACCTACGAGCAGTACTTC.